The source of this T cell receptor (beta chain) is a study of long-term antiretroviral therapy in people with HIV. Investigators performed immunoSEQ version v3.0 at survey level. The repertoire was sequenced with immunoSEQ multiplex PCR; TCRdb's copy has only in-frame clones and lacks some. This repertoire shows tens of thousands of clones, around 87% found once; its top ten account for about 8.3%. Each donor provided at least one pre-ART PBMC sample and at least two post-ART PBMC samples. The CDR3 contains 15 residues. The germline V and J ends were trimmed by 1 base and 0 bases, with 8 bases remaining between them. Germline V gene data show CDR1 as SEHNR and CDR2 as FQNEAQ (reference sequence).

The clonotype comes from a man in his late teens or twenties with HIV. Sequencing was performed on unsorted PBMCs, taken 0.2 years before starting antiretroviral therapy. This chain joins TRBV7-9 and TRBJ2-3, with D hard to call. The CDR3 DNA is TGTGCCAGCAGCTTAGGAGGTCCTAGCACAGATACGCAGTATTTT. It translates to CASSLGGPSTDTQYF.